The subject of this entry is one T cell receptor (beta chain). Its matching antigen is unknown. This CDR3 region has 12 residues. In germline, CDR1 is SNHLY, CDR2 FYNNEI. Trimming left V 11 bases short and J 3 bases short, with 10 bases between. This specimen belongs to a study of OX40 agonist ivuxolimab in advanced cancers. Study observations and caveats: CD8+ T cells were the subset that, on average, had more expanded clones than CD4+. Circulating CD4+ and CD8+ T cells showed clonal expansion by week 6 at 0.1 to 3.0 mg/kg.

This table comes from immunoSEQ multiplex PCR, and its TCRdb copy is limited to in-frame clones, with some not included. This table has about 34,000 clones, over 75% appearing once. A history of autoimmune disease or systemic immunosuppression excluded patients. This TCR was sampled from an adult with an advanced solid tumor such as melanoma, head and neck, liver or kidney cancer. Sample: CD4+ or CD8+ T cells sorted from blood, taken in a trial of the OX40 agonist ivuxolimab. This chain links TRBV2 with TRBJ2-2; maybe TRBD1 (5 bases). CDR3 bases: TGTGCCTCCCAAGGGGACACCGGGGAGCTGTTTTTT. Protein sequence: CASQGDTGELFF.